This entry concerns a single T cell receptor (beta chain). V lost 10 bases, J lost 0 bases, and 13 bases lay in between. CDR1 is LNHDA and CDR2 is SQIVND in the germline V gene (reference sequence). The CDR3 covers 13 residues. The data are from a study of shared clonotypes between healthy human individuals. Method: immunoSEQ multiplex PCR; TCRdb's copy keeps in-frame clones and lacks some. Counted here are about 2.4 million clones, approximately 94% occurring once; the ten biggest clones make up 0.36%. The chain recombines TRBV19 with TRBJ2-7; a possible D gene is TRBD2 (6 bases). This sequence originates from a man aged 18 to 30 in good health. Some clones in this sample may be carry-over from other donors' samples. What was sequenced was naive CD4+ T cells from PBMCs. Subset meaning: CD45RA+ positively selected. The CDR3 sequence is CATRDLSSYEQYF. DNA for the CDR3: TGTGCCACCCGGGACTTAAGCTCCTACGAGCAGTACTTC.